The 10 T cell receptor beta chains in this list originate from one sample, sequenced in a study of T-cell reconstitution after alpha-beta-depleted transplantation in children. Unique molecular identifiers featured in how the TCRbeta library was prepared. TCRdb reprocessed the PCR reads with MiXCR, giving one entry per CDR3 protein. The sample shows approximately 500,000 distinct CDR3 sequences, approximately 10% of them seen only once. This specimen was PBMCs, taken before TCRalphabeta/CD19-depleted stem cell transplant. The receptors were sampled from a child aged 2-15 years with inherited bone marrow failure, due to receive a stem cell transplant.

This clonotype was detected many times. This rearrangement joins TRBV27 to TRBJ2-5; weak D call: TRBD1 (6 bases). Per germline, CDR1 MNHEY and CDR2 SMNVEV (reference sequence). The CDR3 extends over 14 amino acids. Trimming pared 9 bases from V and 2 bases from J, leaving 16 bases between. CDR3 nucleotide sequence: TGTGCCAGTTCGACAGGTTCTGGACAAGAGACCCAGTACTTC. This codes for CASSTGSGQETQYF.

J is TRBJ2-1 and V is TRBV20-1; tentatively, D is TRBD1 or TRBD2 (5 bases each). Trimming removed 6 bases at V and 4 bases at J, with 19 bases between. This CDR3 spans 15 amino acids. Per germline, CDR1 DFQATT and CDR2 SNEGSKA (reference sequence). The CDR3 region has the DNA TGCAGTGCCCAAACCGGGACCCAGGGATACAATGAGCAGTTCTTC. It yields the protein CSAQTGTQGYNEQFF.

This clonotype has at least ten counts. This sequence joins TRBV29-1 and TRBJ1-3; TRBD1 agrees at 8 bases. Germline V lookup: CDR1 SQVTM, CDR2 ANQGSEA. Trimming cost V 5 bases and J 1 base; bases outside gene matches: 10. This CDR3 spans 16 amino acids. CDR3 loop: CSVSTIQGASGNTIYF. The CDR3 DNA follows: TGCAGCGTTTCCACAATCCAGGGGGCATCTGGAAACACCATATATTTT. The full variable domain, its missing parts supplied by reference TRBV29-1 and TRBJ1-3, is SAVISQKPSRDICQRGTSLTIQCQVDSQVTMMFWYRQQPGQSLTLIATANQGSEATYESGFVIDKFPISRPNLTFSTLTVSNMSPEDSSIYLCSVSTIQGASGNTIYFGEGSWLTVV.

V gene TRBV20-1 combines with J gene TRBJ2-5; 7 nucleotides match TRBD2. Trimming took 4 bases from V and 1 from J; bases not matched to a gene: 24. The CDR3 is 20 amino acids. Germline V gives CDR1 DFQATT, CDR2 SNEGSKA (reference sequence). CDR3 region: CSAKIMRLAYPRGSQETQYF. The CDR3, as DNA: TGCAGTGCTAAAATAATGCGACTAGCCTACCCGCGGGGGTCCCAAGAGACCCAGTACTTC.

This clonotype was recorded a few times. V usage is TRBV7-2 and J usage is TRBJ2-7; D not resolved. In germline, CDR1 is SGHTA, CDR2 FQGNSA. The V and J ends lost 2 bases and 3 bases respectively, with 8 bases between them. This CDR3 has 13 amino acids. The CDR3 nucleotides read TGTGCCAGCAGCTTATTCAAGGGCTACGAGCAGTACTTC. Its translation is CASSLFKGYEQYF.

In this sample, this clonotype turned up many times. The V and J genes are TRBV2 and TRBJ1-3; D is unclear. The V gene lost 6 bases and the J gene lost 1 base, with 7 bases spanning the gap. This CDR3 has 13 residues. CDR1 is SNHLY, CDR2 FYNNEI, per germline. CDR3 in DNA: TGTGCCAGCAGCAGGATTTCTGGAAACACCATATATTTT. Its protein is CASSRISGNTIYF.

This clonotype has just a few counts. This sequence joins TRBV7-9 and TRBJ2-7, with 8 positions matching TRBD2. The V and J ends lost 8 bases and 7 bases, in that order; junction bases with no gene match: 16. Germline-derived CDR1 and CDR2 are SEHNR and FQNEAQ (reference sequence). CDR3 length: 15 amino acids. In DNA, the CDR3 is TGTGCCAGCGGGGGGTCAACAGCGGGAGAAGGAGAGCAGTACTTC. This codes for CASGGSTAGEGEQYF.

For this clonotype: This may arise from a read error, as a much more abundant clone is one base away. The gene calls are TRBV4-1 and TRBJ2-1, with D perhaps being TRBD1 or TRBD2 (5 bases each). V was cut by 3 bases and J by 8 bases, with 11 bases left in between. Germline assignment: CDR1 MGHRA and CDR2 YSYEKL. The CDR3 is 13 residues long. CDR3 loop: CASSQGRADEQFF. The CDR3 DNA is TGCGCCAGCAGCCAGGGACGAGCCGATGAGCAGTTCTTC.

In this sample, this clonotype turned up a few times. This rearrangement joins TRBV12-3 or TRBV12-4 to TRBJ2-7; D ambiguous. This CDR3 contains 11 residues. The V gene lost 4 bases and the J gene lost 9 bases, with 10 bases spanning the gap. Here the CDR3 DNA reads TGTGCCAGCAGTTCACCCCCAGTGCAGTACTTC. It codes for CASSSPPVQYF.

The J gene is TRBJ1-1, the V gene TRBV3-1; D is ambiguous. The CDR3 length is 17 residues. Germline CDR1 reads LGHDT; CDR2 reads YNNKEL (reference sequence). Trimming cost V 0 bases and J 1 base, with 15 bases left between them. In DNA, the CDR3 is TGTGCCAGCAGCCAAGATTGGTGGGTCGGCCCGAACACTGAAGCTTTCTTT. Protein: CASSQDWWVGPNTEAFF.